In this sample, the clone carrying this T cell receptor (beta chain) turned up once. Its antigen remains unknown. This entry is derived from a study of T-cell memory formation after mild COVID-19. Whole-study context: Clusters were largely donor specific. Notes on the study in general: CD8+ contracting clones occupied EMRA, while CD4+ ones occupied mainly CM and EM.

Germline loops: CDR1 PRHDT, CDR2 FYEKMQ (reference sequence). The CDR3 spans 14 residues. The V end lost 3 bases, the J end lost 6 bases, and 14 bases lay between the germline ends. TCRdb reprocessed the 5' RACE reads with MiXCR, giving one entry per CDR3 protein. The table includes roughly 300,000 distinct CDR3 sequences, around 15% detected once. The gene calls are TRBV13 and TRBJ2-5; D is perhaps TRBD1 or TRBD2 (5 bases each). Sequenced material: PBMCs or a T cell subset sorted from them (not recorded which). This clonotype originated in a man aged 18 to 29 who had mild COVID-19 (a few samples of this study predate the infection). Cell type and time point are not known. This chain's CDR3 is CASSLGDLKKTQYF. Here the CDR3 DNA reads TGTGCCAGCAGCTTGGGGGACCTTAAGAAGACCCAGTACTTC.